This TCR beta chain is from a study of T cells in Graves' hyperthyroidism and ophthalmopathy. Germline values: CDR1 DFQATT, CDR2 SNEGSKA (reference sequence). V gave up 0 bases and J gave up 5 bases, with 11 bases separating them. The length of the CDR3 is 14 residues. The sample holds many counts of this clonotype. The TCR beta CDR3 regions underwent amplification using RNA transcripts as the source. Using the HTBI primer set, a first-round RT-PCR was run on the TCR CDR3. TCRdb independently ran MiXCR on the multiplex PCR reads; one entry per CDR3 protein. Found here are a few hundred thousand distinct CDR3 sequences, about 14% of them singletons; the top ten hold around 13%.

The TCR originated in a woman aged 40 to 50 with Graves' hyperthyroidism. Sequenced: blood. The chain couples TRBV20-1 to TRBJ2-4; TRBD2 might be the D (5 bases). The CDR3 DNA sequence: TGCAGTGCTAGAGATCTCTTGGGAGAAAACATTCAGTACTTC. It yields the protein CSARDLLGENIQYF.